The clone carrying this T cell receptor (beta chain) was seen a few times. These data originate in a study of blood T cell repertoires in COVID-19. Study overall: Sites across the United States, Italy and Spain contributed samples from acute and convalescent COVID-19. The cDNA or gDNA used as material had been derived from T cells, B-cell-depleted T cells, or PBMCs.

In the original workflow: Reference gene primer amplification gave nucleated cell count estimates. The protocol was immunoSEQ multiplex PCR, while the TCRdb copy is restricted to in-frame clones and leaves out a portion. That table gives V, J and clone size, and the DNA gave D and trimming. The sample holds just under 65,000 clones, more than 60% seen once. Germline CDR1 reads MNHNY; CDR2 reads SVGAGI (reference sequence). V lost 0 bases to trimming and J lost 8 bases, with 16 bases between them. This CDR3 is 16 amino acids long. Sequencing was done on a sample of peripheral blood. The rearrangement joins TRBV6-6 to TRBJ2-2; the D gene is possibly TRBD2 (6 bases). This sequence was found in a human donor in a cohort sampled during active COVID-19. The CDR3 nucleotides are TGTGCCAGCAGTTACTCGAAAGCGGGTCCTCCAGGGGAGCTGTTTTTT. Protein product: CASSYSKAGPPGELFF.